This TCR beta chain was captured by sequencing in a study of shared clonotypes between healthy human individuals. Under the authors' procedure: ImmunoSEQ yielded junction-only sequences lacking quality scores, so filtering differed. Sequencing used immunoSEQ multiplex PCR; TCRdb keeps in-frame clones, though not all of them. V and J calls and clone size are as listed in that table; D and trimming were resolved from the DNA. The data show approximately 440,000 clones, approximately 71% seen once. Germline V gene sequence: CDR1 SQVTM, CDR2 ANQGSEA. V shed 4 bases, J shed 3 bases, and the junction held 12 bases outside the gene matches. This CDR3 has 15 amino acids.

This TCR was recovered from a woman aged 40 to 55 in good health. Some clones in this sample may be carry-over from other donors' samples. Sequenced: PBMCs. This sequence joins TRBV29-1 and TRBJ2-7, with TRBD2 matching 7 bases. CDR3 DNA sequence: TGCAGCGTTGGTCGCGGGAGCGGGACCCACTACGAGCAGTACTTC. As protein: CSVGRGSGTHYEQYF.